Shown below are 27 T cell receptor beta chains from a single sample sequenced in a study of shared clonotypes between healthy human individuals. TCRdb's table, derived via immunoSEQ multiplex PCR, lists solely in-frame clones and lacks some. This sample has over a million clones; about 80% occur once, and the top ten carry 0.55% to 0.7%. Sequencing input: memory CD4+ T cells from PBMCs. Subset of the sample: CD45RA-negative fraction. These receptors all come from a man aged 18 to 35 in good health. Some clones in this sample may be carry-over from other donors' samples.

CDR3 nucleotides: TGCAGCGCTGCGGACAGGGGCGATCAGCCCCAGCATTTT. It codes for CSAADRGDQPQHF. The chain uses TRBV29-1 and TRBJ1-5; TRBD1 matches 9 bases. The CDR3 consists of 13 residues. The J segment lost 5 bases and the V segment lost 7 bases, leaving 6 bases of the junction unmatched. Germline V gives CDR1 SQVTM, CDR2 ANQGSEA. The whole variable domain, remainder taken from reference TRBV29-1 and TRBJ1-5, is SAVISQKPSRDICQRGTSLTIQCQVDSQVTMMFWYRQQPGQSLTLIATANQGSEATYESGFVIDKFPISRPNLTFSTLTVSNMSPEDSSIYLCSAADRGDQPQHFGDGTRLSIL.

The rearrangement links TRBV6-5 to TRBJ2-6; the D is unclear. This CDR3 contains 16 residues. Trimming cost V 2 bases and J 0 bases, with 8 bases left between them. The germline V gene encodes CDR1 MNHEY and CDR2 SVGAGI. This chain's CDR3 is CASSYSGNSGANVLTF. CDR3 bases: TGTGCCAGCAGTTACAGTGGAAACTCTGGGGCCAACGTCCTGACTTTC.

The chain couples TRBV12-2 to TRBJ2-5; no DNA check was done on the table's D call, TRBD2. TRBV12-2 is a pseudogene segment. This CDR3 is 14 amino acids long. This CDR3 reads CAGKAGEGGETQYF. The CDR3 nucleotides are TGTGCAGGAAAAGCGGGAGAGGGCGGAGAGACCCAGTACTTC.

A single count supports this clone. V is TRBV7-9 and J is TRBJ2-3; D could derive from TRBD1 or TRBD2 (7 bases each). This CDR3 has 17 amino acids. The V gene's germline CDR1 is SEHNR and CDR2 FQNEAQ (reference sequence). Trimming shortened V by 3 bases and J by 4 bases, and 20 bases separated the two germline ends. CDR3: CASSFISGGALADTQYF. The DNA for the CDR3 is TGTGCCAGCAGCTTCATCTCAGGGGGGGCCCTCGCAGATACGCAGTATTTT.

This chain joins TRBV27 and TRBJ2-7; D not certain. The CDR3 consists of 9 residues. V dropped 5 bases and J dropped 7 bases, with 3 bases sitting between them. In germline, CDR1 is MNHEY, CDR2 SMNVEV (reference sequence). The CDR3 coding sequence is TGTGCCAGCAGTACGGAGCAGTACTTC. Protein sequence: CASSTEQYF.

The J gene is TRBJ1-5, the V gene TRBV4-1; D is perhaps TRBD1 (5 bases). The ends were cut back, 6 bases at V and 7 bases at J, with 22 bases in the middle. Germline assignment: CDR1 MGHRA and CDR2 YSYEKL. There are 16 residues in the CDR3. CDR3 bases: TGCGCCAGCAGTCCCCTTGAGGCAGGGCAGCGCCAGCCCCAGCATTTT. Its translation is CASSPLEAGQRQPQHF.

V and J are TRBV25-1 and TRBJ1-1, with TRBD1 matching over 8 bases. CDR3 size: 14 residues. Germline V CDR1 and CDR2: MGHDK, SYGVNS. After removal of 5 bases from V and 4 bases from J, the junction contained 6 bases not matched to a gene. The CDR3 is CASSSQGEGTEAFF. CDR3 nucleotide sequence: TGTGCCAGCAGTTCACAGGGGGAAGGCACTGAAGCTTTCTTT. The full variable domain, completed using reference TRBV25-1 and TRBJ1-1, is EADIYQTPRYLVIGTGKKITLECSQTMGHDKMYWYQQDPGMELHLIHYSYGVNSTEKGDLSSESTVSRIRTEHFPLTLESARPSHTSQYLCASSSQGEGTEAFFGQGTRLTVV.

The chain links TRBV6-1 to TRBJ1-2; 9 nucleotides match TRBD1. The V and J ends lost 2 bases and 4 bases, in that order; junction bases with no gene match: 5. Germline CDR1 reads MNHNS; CDR2 reads SASEGT. There are 15 residues in the CDR3. CDR3 amino acids: CASSERGQGSYGYTF. As DNA, the CDR3 is TGTGCCAGCAGTGAAAGGGGACAGGGAAGCTATGGCTACACCTTC.

The chain joins TRBV10-2 to TRBJ2-3; 9 positions agree with TRBD1. This CDR3 spans 14 amino acids. With 10 bases clipped from V and 8 bases from J, the junction kept 13 bases outside the gene matches. In germline, CDR1 is WSHSY, CDR2 SAAADI. The CDR3 loop is CATQPGQGRGTQYF. For the CDR3, the DNA is TGCGCCACCCAACCGGGACAGGGTCGGGGTACGCAGTATTTT.

In the case of this clone: The same CDR3 arises from other DNA sequences in this sample as well. The chain couples TRBV5-1 to TRBJ1-4; TRBD1 matches at 8 bases. CDR1 and CDR2 from the germline V gene are SGHRS and YFSETQ. The CDR3 extends over 14 amino acids. After removal of 4 bases from V and 5 bases from J, the junction contained 4 bases not matched to a gene. The CDR3 DNA reads TGCGCCAGCAGCCGCGGACAGGGAAATGAAAAACTGTTTTTT. Amino acids: CASSRGQGNEKLFF.

The rearrangement joins TRBV30 to TRBJ2-7; TRBD2 is a possible D gene (6 bases). V lost 1 base, J lost 1 base, and 20 bases lay in between. Germline CDR1 is GTSNPN and CDR2 is SVGIG (reference sequence). This CDR3 has 17 residues. The CDR3 DNA reads TGTGCCTGGAGTGGCCCGCCTGGGGGGAGAATATCCTACGAGCAGTACTTC. It codes for CAWSGPPGGRISYEQYF.

This rearrangement joins TRBV18 to TRBJ2-1; 9 bases fit TRBD2. After removal of 3 bases from V and 6 bases from J, the junction contained 12 bases not matched to a gene. The CDR3 loop spans 17 amino acids. Germline CDR1 and CDR2: KGHSH and LQKENI. CDR3 residues: CASSPPGLAGGFNEQFF. CDR3 in DNA: TGTGCCAGCTCACCCCCCGGGTTGGCGGGAGGGTTCAATGAGCAGTTCTTC.

This chain uses TRBV7-2 with TRBJ2-5; 10 nucleotides line up with TRBD2. CDR3 size: 16 residues. Trimming at V came to 5 bases and at J to 4 bases, leaving 10 bases not matched to a gene. Germline V lookup: CDR1 SGHTA, CDR2 FQGNSA. The CDR3 region is CASSRWTSGVAETQYF. CDR3 nucleotides: TGTGCCAGCAGCCGATGGACTAGCGGTGTGGCAGAGACCCAGTACTTC.

The chain recombines TRBV7-2 with TRBJ2-7; D gene ambiguous. The CDR3 loop spans 14 amino acids. Germline-derived CDR1 and CDR2 are SGHTA and FQGNSA. V lost 2 bases and J 1 base, leaving 9 bases between the germline ends. DNA for the CDR3: TGTGCCAGCAGCTTAAGGCTCAGTTCCTACGAGCAGTACTTC. It yields the protein CASSLRLSSYEQYF.

The chain employs TRBV28 and TRBJ2-3; maybe TRBD2 (6 bases). The CDR3 is 15 residues long. V was cut by 7 bases and J by 1 base, with 15 bases left in between. CDR1 is MDHEN and CDR2 is SYDVKM in the germline V gene. CDR3: CASKAWRDGTDTQYF. DNA for the CDR3: TGTGCCAGCAAGGCCTGGCGGGACGGCACAGATACGCAGTATTTT.

The chain combines TRBV27 with TRBJ2-1, with TRBD2 matching 7 bases. The CDR3 covers 16 residues. The V gene's germline CDR1 is MNHEY and CDR2 SMNVEV (reference sequence). Germline trimming cut 5 bases from V and 9 bases from J; bases unmatched to any gene: 16. The CDR3 region is CASSGLFAGDWGEQFF. The CDR3 nucleotides read TGTGCCAGCAGTGGACTCTTCGCGGGAGATTGGGGTGAGCAGTTCTTC.

As to this clone: This sample includes further DNA sequences coding for the same CDR3. This chain uses TRBV10-3 with TRBJ2-1, with TRBD2 matching 13 bases. CDR3 length equals 15 residues. Looked up from germline, CDR1 is ENHRY and CDR2 is SYGVKD. The J segment lost 5 bases and the V segment lost 6 bases, leaving 4 bases of the junction unmatched. CDR3 amino acids: CAISVGTSGNNEQFF. In DNA form, the CDR3 reads TGTGCCATCAGCGTCGGGACTAGCGGGAACAATGAGCAGTTCTTC.

The V gene is TRBV13, the J gene TRBJ2-5; 11 bases line up with TRBD2. Germline V gene sequence: CDR1 PRHDT, CDR2 FYEKMQ (reference sequence). CDR3 size: 17 residues. Trimming took 0 bases from V and 3 from J; bases not matched to a gene: 6. In DNA, the CDR3 is TGTGCCAGCAGCTTAGGCGGGGGACTAGCGGAAGAAGAGACCCAGTACTTC. This translates into CASSLGGGLAEEETQYF.

The V call is TRBV11-1, the J call TRBJ2-2; the D gene is possibly TRBD2 (6 bases). V was trimmed by 5 bases and J by 6 bases, leaving 13 bases between them. The CDR3 covers 14 residues. Germline V gene lookup returns CDR1 SGHAT and CDR2 FQDESV (reference sequence). CDR3 sequence (DNA): TGTGCCAGCAGCCTAATGGGGGGACCCGGGGAGCTGTTTTTT. Translating it yields CASSLMGGPGELFF. The entire variable domain, with the rest obtained from reference TRBV11-1 and TRBJ2-2, is as follows: EAEVAQSPRYKITEKSQAVAFWCDPISGHATLYWYRQILGQGPELLVQFQDESVVDDSQLPKDRFSAERLKGVDSTLKIQPAELGDSAMYLCASSLMGGPGELFFGEGSRLTVL.

This chain connects TRBV7-2 to TRBJ2-5; 14 bases are a match to TRBD2. The DNA end is a closer match to TRBJ2-7, so the J assignment may be wrong. The CDR3 covers 17 residues. Germline loops: CDR1 SGHTA, CDR2 FQGNSA. This chain's CDR3 is CASSLSGLAGDPYEQYF. DNA for the CDR3: TGTGCCAGCAGCTTATCGGGACTAGCGGGAGATCCCTACGAGCAGTACTTC.

The V call is TRBV5-4, the J call TRBJ2-7, with 9 nucleotides matching TRBD1. Germline values: CDR1 SGHNT, CDR2 YYREEE (reference sequence). The CDR3 loop spans 14 amino acids. V shed 3 bases, J shed 7 bases, and the junction held 8 bases outside the gene matches. CDR3 sequence (DNA): TGTGCCAGCAGCTCGACAGGGGGTTCGCGAGAGCAGTACTTC. Translation: CASSSTGGSREQYF.

This clone appeared once. This chain joins TRBV28 and TRBJ1-3; 7 positions match TRBD1. Germline CDR1 MDHEN, CDR2 SYDVKM. Losses at the gene ends were 3 bases for V and 6 bases for J; bases not matched to a gene: 8. The CDR3 consists of 15 residues. The CDR3 DNA reads TGTGCCAGCAGTTTGGACACCACAGGGGTAAACACCATATATTTT. Translation gives CASSLDTTGVNTIYF. The full variable domain, rest sourced from reference TRBV28 and TRBJ1-3, is DVKVTQSSRYLVKRTGEKVFLECVQDMDHENMFWYRQDPGLGLRLIYFSYDVKMKEKGDIPEGYSVSREKKERFSLILESASTNQTSMYLCASSLDTTGVNTIYFGEGSWLTVV.

The rearrangement uses TRBV7-9 and TRBJ1-3, with no clear D. The germline V gene encodes CDR1 SEHNR and CDR2 FQNEAQ (reference sequence). The CDR3 is made up of 14 amino acids. V was pared by 5 bases and J by 2 bases, with 10 bases between. CDR3 residues: CASSLWPPGNTIYF. The CDR3 DNA reads as TGTGCCAGCAGCCTTTGGCCTCCTGGAAACACCATATATTTT.

This chain links TRBV5-1 with TRBJ2-5; D ambiguous. The length of the CDR3 is 14 residues. Trimming removed 3 bases at V and 4 bases at J, with 13 bases between. Germline loops: CDR1 SGHRS, CDR2 YFSETQ. CDR3 nucleotide sequence: TGCGCCAGCAGCTCCCCCTTGGGCGGAGAGACCCAGTACTTC. Translated, it gives CASSSPLGGETQYF.

V usage is TRBV28 and J usage is TRBJ2-2; D is perhaps TRBD1 or TRBD2 (5 bases each). V was shortened by 10 bases and J by 5 bases, with 17 bases between the two germline ends. The CDR3 loop spans 14 amino acids. CDR1 and CDR2 (germline): MDHEN, SYDVKM. CDR3: CATPGTSKTGELFF. CDR3 sequence (DNA): TGTGCCACCCCCGGGACCTCAAAAACCGGGGAGCTGTTTTTT.

This chain connects TRBV28 to TRBJ1-2; 7 nucleotides line up with TRBD1. V gave up 4 bases and J gave up 7 bases; unmatched junction bases: 12. In germline, CDR1 is MDHEN, CDR2 SYDVKM. The CDR3 totals 15 residues. CDR3 loop: CASSYQGVGWAGYTF. Written as DNA, the CDR3 is TGTGCCAGCAGTTACCAGGGGGTGGGATGGGCTGGCTACACCTTC.

J is TRBJ1-1 and V is TRBV30, with 9 bases matching TRBD1. Germline CDR1 GTSNPN, CDR2 SVGIG (reference sequence). Trimming cost V 4 bases and J 5 bases; bases outside gene matches: 5. The CDR3 totals 13 residues. The CDR3 DNA follows: TGTGCCTGGAAACGACAGGGGGGGACTGAAGCTTTCTTT. As protein: CAWKRQGGTEAFF.